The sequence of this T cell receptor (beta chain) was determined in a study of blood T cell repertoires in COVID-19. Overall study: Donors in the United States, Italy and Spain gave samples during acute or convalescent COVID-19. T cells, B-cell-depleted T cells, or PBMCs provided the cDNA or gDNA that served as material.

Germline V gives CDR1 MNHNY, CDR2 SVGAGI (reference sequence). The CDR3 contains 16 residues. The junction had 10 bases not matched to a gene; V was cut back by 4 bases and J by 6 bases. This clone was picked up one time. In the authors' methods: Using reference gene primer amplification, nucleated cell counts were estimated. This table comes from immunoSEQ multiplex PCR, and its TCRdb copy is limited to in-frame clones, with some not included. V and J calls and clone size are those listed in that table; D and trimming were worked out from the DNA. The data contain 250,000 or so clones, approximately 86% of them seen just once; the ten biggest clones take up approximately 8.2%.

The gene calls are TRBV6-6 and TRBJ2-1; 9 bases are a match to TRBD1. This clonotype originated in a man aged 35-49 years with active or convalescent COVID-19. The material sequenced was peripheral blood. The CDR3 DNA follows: TGTGCCAGCAGTTGGTTGGTAGACAGGGGGGGCAATGAGCAGTTCTTC. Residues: CASSWLVDRGGNEQFF.